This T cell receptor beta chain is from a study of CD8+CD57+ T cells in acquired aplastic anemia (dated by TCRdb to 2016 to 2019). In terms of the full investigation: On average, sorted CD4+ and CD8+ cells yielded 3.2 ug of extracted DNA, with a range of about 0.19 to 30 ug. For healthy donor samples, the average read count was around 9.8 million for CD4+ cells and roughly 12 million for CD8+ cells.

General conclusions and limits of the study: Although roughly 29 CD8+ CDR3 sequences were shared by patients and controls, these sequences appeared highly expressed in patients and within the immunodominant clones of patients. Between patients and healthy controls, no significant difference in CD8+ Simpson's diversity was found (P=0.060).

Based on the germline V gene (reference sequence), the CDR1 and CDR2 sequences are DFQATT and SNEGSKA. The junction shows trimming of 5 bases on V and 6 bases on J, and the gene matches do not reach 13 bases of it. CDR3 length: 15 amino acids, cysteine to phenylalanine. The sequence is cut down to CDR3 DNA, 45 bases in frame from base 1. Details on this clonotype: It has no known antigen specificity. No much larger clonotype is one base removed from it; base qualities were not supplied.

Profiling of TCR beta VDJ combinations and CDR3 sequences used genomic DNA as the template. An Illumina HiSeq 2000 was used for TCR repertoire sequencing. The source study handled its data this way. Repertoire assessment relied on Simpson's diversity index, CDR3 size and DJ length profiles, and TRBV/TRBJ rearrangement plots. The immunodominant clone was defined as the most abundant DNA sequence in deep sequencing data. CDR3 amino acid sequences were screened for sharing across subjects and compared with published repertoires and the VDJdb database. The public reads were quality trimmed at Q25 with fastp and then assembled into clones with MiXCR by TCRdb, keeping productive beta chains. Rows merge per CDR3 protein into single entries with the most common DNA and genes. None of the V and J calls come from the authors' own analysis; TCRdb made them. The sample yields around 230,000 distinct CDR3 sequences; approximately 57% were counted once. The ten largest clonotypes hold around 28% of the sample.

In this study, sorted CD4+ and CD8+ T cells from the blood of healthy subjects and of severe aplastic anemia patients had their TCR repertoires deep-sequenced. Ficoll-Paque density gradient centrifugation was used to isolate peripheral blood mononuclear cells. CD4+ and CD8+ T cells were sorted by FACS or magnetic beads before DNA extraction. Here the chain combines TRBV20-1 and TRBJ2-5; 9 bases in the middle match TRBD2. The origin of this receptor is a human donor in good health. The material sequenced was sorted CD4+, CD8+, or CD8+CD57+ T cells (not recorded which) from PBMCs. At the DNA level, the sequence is TGCAGTGCTGGGCCTATAGCGGGAGACCTTCAGACCCAGTACTTC. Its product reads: CSAGPIAGDLQTQYF.